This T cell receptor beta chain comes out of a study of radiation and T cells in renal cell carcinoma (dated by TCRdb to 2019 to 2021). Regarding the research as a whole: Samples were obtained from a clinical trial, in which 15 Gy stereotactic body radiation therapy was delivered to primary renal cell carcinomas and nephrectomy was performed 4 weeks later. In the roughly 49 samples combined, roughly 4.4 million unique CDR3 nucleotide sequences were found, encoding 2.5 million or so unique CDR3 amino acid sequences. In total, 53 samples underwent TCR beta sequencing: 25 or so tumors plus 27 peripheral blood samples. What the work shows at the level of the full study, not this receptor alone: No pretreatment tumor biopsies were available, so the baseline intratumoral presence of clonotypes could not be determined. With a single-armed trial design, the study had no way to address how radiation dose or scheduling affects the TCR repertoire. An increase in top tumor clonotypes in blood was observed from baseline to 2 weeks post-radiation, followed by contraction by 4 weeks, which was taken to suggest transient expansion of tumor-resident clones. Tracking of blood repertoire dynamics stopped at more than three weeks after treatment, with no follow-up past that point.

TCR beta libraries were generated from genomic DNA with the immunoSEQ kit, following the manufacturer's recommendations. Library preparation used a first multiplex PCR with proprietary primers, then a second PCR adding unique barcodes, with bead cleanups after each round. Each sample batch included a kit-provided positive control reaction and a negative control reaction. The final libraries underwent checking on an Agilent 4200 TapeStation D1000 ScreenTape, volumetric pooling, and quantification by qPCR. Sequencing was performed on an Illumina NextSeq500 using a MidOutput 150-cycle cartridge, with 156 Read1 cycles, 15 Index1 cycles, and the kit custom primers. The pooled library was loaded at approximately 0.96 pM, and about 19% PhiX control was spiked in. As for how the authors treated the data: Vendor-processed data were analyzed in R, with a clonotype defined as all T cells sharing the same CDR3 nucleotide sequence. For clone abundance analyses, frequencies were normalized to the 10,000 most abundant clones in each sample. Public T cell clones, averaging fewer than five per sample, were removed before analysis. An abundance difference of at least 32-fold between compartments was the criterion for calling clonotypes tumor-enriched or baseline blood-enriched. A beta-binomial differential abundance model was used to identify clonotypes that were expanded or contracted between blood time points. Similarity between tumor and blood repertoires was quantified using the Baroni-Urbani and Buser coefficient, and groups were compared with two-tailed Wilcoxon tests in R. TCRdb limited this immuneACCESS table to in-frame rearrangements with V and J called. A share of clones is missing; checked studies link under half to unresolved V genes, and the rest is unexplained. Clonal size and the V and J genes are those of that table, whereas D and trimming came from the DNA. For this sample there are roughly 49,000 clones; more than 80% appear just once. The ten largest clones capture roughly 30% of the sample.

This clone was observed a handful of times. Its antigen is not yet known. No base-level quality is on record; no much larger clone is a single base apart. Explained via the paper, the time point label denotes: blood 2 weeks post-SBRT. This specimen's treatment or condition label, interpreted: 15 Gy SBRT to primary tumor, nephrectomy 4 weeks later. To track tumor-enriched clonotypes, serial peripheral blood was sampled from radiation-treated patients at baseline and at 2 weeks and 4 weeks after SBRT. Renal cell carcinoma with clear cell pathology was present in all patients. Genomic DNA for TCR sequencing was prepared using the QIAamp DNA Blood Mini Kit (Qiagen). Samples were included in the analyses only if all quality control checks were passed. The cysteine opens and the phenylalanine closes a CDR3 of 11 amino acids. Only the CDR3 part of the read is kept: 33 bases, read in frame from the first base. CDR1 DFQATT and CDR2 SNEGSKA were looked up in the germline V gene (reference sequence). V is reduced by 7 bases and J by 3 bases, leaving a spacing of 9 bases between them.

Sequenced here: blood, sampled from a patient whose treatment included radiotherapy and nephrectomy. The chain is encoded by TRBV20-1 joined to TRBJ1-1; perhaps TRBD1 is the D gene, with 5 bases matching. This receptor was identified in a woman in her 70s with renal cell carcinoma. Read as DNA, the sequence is TGCAGTGTCGCCAGGGACACTGAAGCTTTCTTT. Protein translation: CSVARDTEAFF.